The 20 T cell receptor beta chains below were found in one sample sequenced in a study of T cells in Graves' hyperthyroidism and ophthalmopathy. The TCR beta CDR3 regions underwent amplification using RNA transcripts as the source. First-round RT-PCR of the TCR CDR3 relied on the HTBI primer set. A single record per CDR3 protein comes from TCRdb applying MiXCR to the multiplex PCR reads. Of a few hundred thousand distinct CDR3 sequences detected, around 16% appear once; the ten largest clones hold roughly 3.5%. The material sequenced was blood. The origin of the receptors is a woman in her thirties or forties with Graves' ophthalmopathy.

This clonotype showed up just a few times. The V and J genes are TRBV5-1 and TRBJ2-1; unclear D gene. The CDR3 totals 15 residues. Per the germline V gene, CDR1 is SGHRS and CDR2 is YFSETQ. The germline V and J ends were trimmed by 2 bases and 0 bases, with 9 bases remaining between them. CDR3 bases: TGCGCCAGCAGCTTCGAACCTAGCTCCTACAATGAGCAGTTCTTC. This gives the protein CASSFEPSSYNEQFF. The whole variable domain, filled in from reference TRBV5-1 and TRBJ2-1, reads KAGVTQTPRYLIKTRGQQVTLSCSPISGHRSVSWYQQTPGQGLQFLFEYFSETQRNKGNFPGRFSGRQFSNSRSEMNVSTLELGDSALYLCASSFEPSSYNEQFFGPGTRLTVL.

This clonotype was seen at least ten times. V and J are TRBV18 and TRBJ2-1; TRBD2 matches 10 bases. Germline V CDR1 and CDR2: KGHSH, LQKENI. The CDR3 sequence is 16 residues long. V gave up 3 bases and J gave up 7 bases; unmatched junction bases: 9. The CDR3 DNA reads TGTGCCAGCTCACCCCTCTTAGCGGGAGGAGATAATGAGCAGTTCTTC. Translated, it gives CASSPLLAGGDNEQFF.

In this sample, this clonotype turned up a few times. The chain links TRBV20-1 to TRBJ2-7; D is perhaps TRBD1 (6 bases). CDR1 DFQATT and CDR2 SNEGSKA come from the germline V gene (reference sequence). CDR3 length equals 15 residues. Trimming took off 4 bases at V and 5 bases at J, with 21 bases between the two ends. The CDR3 region has the DNA TGCAGTGCTACGCAACAGGGAAGGGGTATAAACGAGCAGTACTTC. Encoded protein: CSATQQGRGINEQYF.

CDR3 DNA: TGTGCCAGCAGTGAAGCGCGGGACAGGGGGCTTGAGCCCCAGCATTTT. Translation gives CASSEARDRGLEPQHF. The rearrangement joins TRBV6-1 to TRBJ1-5; 12 bases line up with TRBD1. Germline trimming cut 0 bases from V and 8 bases from J; bases unmatched to any gene: 5. The CDR3 has 16 amino acids. Germline CDR1 reads MNHNS; CDR2 reads SASEGT.

This clonotype was seen a few times. The chain combines TRBV6-2 or TRBV6-3 with TRBJ2-3; 9 positions agree with TRBD2. The CDR3 is 13 amino acids. V lost 7 bases, J lost 4 bases, and 3 bases stayed unmatched. The germline gives CDR1 MNHEY, CDR2 SVGEGT. The CDR3 is CASKRGAADTQYF. CDR3 nucleotide sequence: TGTGCCAGCAAGCGGGGGGCGGCAGATACGCAGTATTTT.

In its sample, this clonotype was seen many times. The chain is built from TRBV28 and TRBJ2-2; possible D gene TRBD2, 5 bases. The CDR3 consists of 15 residues. The germline gives CDR1 MDHEN, CDR2 SYDVKM. V dropped 2 bases and J dropped 7 bases, with 14 bases sitting between them. CDR3 amino acids: CASSLRGKRIGELFF. CDR3 DNA: TGTGCCAGCAGTTTAAGAGGGAAAAGGATCGGGGAGCTGTTTTTT.

Only a few counts were recorded for this clonotype. The junction departs from germline at one end; a sequencing error may be responsible. The chain is built from TRBV28 and TRBJ1-1, with D maybe TRBD1 (5 bases). The CDR3 spans 14 residues. Germline CDR1 reads MDHEN; CDR2 reads SYDVKM. The CDR3 spells CAISLWGSDTEAFF. CDR3 DNA sequence: TGTGCCATCAGTTTATGGGGGAGCGACACTGAAGCTTTCTTT.

At least ten counts were recorded for this clonotype. The chain couples TRBV18 to TRBJ1-1; 10 nucleotides agree with TRBD1. The CDR3 runs 14 residues. V dropped 6 bases and J dropped 10; count of bases not matched to a gene: 11. The germline V gene encodes CDR1 KGHSH and CDR2 LQKENI. The CDR3 is CASSLEDRGSGAFF. The CDR3 coding sequence is TGTGCCAGCTCCCTAGAGGACAGGGGGAGCGGAGCTTTCTTT.

This clonotype has only a few counts. The chain couples TRBV28 to TRBJ1-2; 10 bases are a match to TRBD1. The CDR3 is 15 residues long. From germline, CDR1 is MDHEN and CDR2 SYDVKM. The junction had 7 bases not matched to a gene; V was cut back by 5 bases and J by 4 bases. CDR3 loop: CASSRGDRGIYGYTF. DNA of the CDR3: TGTGCCAGCAGTCGGGGGGACAGGGGAATCTATGGCTACACCTTC.

This clonotype occurred a few times. The CDR3 DNA is TGTGCCAGCAGCCAAAACCCCGGGGGGGGTAATGAAAAACTGTTTTTT. This encodes CASSQNPGGGNEKLFF. This rearrangement joins TRBV7-6 to TRBJ1-4, with a weak D call TRBD1 (5 bases). CDR3 length equals 16 residues. Germline CDR1 reads SGHVS; CDR2 reads FNYEAQ. The V end lost 5 bases, the J end lost 4 bases, and 17 bases lay between the germline ends.

This clonotype appeared a few times. The CDR3: CAWSDHGGGGGYTF. The CDR3 nucleotides read TGTGCCTGGAGCGATCATGGAGGGGGCGGCGGCTACACCTTC. The chain has TRBV30 and TRBJ1-2; TRBD1 aligns across 7 bases. CDR1 is GTSNPN, CDR2 SVGIG, per germline (reference sequence). With 3 bases clipped from V and 8 bases from J, the junction kept 12 bases outside the gene matches. The CDR3 is 14 residues long.

This clonotype was picked up a small number of times. This chain links TRBV20-1 with TRBJ1-5; a weak D match, TRBD1 (6 bases). The germline V and J ends were trimmed by 4 bases and 3 bases, with 13 bases remaining between them. The germline V gene has CDR1 DFQATT and CDR2 SNEGSKA (reference sequence). The CDR3 is made up of 14 amino acids. The CDR3 loop reads CSAISGHDNQPQHF. The CDR3 nucleotides read TGCAGTGCTATATCGGGACACGACAATCAGCCCCAGCATTTT.

The chain joins TRBV2 to TRBJ2-5, with 11 bases fitting TRBD2. V was clipped by 7 bases and J by 4 bases; unmatched bases: 5. The CDR3 covers 14 residues. Germline values: CDR1 SNHLY, CDR2 FYNNEI. The CDR3 spells CASIGGTSGETQYF. The CDR3 DNA is TGTGCCAGCATAGGTGGGACTAGCGGAGAGACCCAGTACTTC.

This clonotype has at least ten counts. The rearrangement uses TRBV10-3 and TRBJ2-5, with 10 bases that match TRBD2. Looked up from germline, CDR1 is ENHRY and CDR2 is SYGVKD. Trimming cost V 2 bases and J 4 bases; bases outside gene matches: 4. The CDR3 is 15 amino acids. The CDR3 region is CAISETSGAGETQYF. Written as DNA, the CDR3 is TGTGCCATCAGTGAGACTAGCGGGGCGGGAGAGACCCAGTACTTC.

This clonotype was detected a few times. The genes are TRBV19 and TRBJ2-1; D gene ambiguous. The V and J ends lost 5 bases and 2 bases respectively, with 4 bases between them. CDR3 length: 12 amino acids. Germline V gives CDR1 LNHDA, CDR2 SQIVND (reference sequence). CDR3 loop: CASSATYNEQFF. CDR3 in DNA: TGTGCCAGTAGTGCTACCTACAATGAGCAGTTCTTC.

V is TRBV4-1 and J is TRBJ1-5; 7 bases are a match to TRBD1. This CDR3 contains 18 residues. CDR1 and CDR2 from the germline V gene are MGHRA and YSYEKL. J was trimmed by 2 bases and V by 0 bases; bases with no gene match: 10. CDR3 nucleotides: TGCGCCAGCAGCCAAGATCCTTACTGGACAGGAGGCAATCAGCCCCAGCATTTT. Encoded protein: CASSQDPYWTGGNQPQHF.

This clonotype was seen at least ten times. The V and J genes are TRBV5-1 and TRBJ2-3, with 7 nucleotides matching TRBD2. Unmatched junction bases numbered 9, after V lost 5 bases and J lost 3 bases. This CDR3 spans 15 amino acids. Germline V gene sequence: CDR1 SGHRS, CDR2 YFSETQ. CDR3 loop: CASRSTSITTDTQYF. For the CDR3, the DNA is TGCGCCAGCAGGTCGACTAGCATTACTACAGATACGCAGTATTTT.

The chain recombines TRBV15 with TRBJ1-4; 10 nucleotides align to TRBD1. CDR3 length: 16 residues. Germline CDR1 and CDR2: LNHNV and YYDKDF (reference sequence). Germline trimming cut 1 base from V and 8 bases from J; bases unmatched to any gene: 7. Written as DNA, the CDR3 is TGTGCCACCAGCAGAGCGAAGGGACAGGGGCAAGAAAAACTGTTTTTT. Its protein is CATSRAKGQGQEKLFF.

This rearrangement joins TRBV9 to TRBJ2-7; D may correspond to TRBD1 or TRBD2 (7 bases each). Per germline, CDR1 SGDLS and CDR2 YYNGEE. This CDR3 is built from 14 residues. The V end was cut by 3 bases, the J end by 4 bases, with 14 bases between. The CDR3: CASSEGGDSYEQYF. The CDR3 DNA reads TGTGCCAGCAGCGAGGGGGGGGACAGTTACGAGCAGTACTTC.

In this sample, this clonotype turned up a few times. The V call is TRBV29-1, the J call TRBJ2-7; D is perhaps TRBD1 (6 bases). The CDR3 is 12 amino acids. Germline values: CDR1 SQVTM, CDR2 ANQGSEA. The V gene lost 7 bases and the J gene lost 2 bases, with 12 bases spanning the gap. Written as DNA, the CDR3 is TGCAGCGCCAGACAGGCTACCTACGAGCAGTACTTC. It codes for CSARQATYEQYF.